This TCR beta chain was sequenced during a study of blood T cell repertoires in COVID-19. CDR1 is LNHDA, CDR2 SQIVND, per germline (reference sequence). The V and J ends lost 3 bases and 0 bases, in that order; junction bases with no gene match: 15. The CDR3 totals 19 residues. Sequencing was performed with immunoSEQ multiplex PCR; in TCRdb, only in-frame clones are kept and a portion is missing. The table records about 280,000 clones, approximately 86% of them present only once. The source is a woman in her twenties or thirties who had recovered from COVID-19. V usage is TRBV19 and J usage is TRBJ2-3; 7 nucleotides line up with TRBD1. The specimen sequenced was PBMCs or T cells enriched from blood (not recorded which). CDR3 bases: TGTGCCAGTAGTATCCCTTACCGAACGGACAGGACTAGCACAGATACGCAGTATTTT. Translating gives CASSIPYRTDRTSTDTQYF.